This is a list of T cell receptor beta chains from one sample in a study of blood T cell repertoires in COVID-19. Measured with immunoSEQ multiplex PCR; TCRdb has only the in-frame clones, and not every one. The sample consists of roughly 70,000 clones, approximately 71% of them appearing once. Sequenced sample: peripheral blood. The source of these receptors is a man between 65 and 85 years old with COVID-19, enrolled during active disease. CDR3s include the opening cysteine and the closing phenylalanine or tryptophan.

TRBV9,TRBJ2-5,CASSVEGRETQYF
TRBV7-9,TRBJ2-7,CASGGWQADF
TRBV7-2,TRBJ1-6,CASSTGNSPLHF
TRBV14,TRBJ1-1,CASRSPGQGAFF
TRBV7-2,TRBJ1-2,CASSTRQGGNGDGYTF
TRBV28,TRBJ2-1,CASSPSGRIDNEQFF
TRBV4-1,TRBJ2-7,CASSPGERYEQYF
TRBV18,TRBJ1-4,CASSPLGTGYEKLFF
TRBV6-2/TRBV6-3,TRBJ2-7,CASRPPDSGRFYEQYF
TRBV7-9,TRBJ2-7,CASSPGTGVREQYF
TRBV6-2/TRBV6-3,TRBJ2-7,CASSYSDLGRRALEQYF
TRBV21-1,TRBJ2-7,CASSSPGQGEAEQYF
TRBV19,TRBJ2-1,CASSIDSSGGSYNEQFF
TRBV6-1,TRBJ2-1,CASREGLAGYNEQFF
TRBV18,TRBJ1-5,CASSPAAGGLDQPQHF
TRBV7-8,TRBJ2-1,CASSATFLRDEQFF
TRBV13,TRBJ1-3,CASSFRGNSGNTIYF
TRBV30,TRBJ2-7,CAWTGLGRHEQYF
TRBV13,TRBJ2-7,CASSRTTYEQYF
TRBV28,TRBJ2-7,CASSLPDRAAYEQYF
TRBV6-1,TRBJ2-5,CASSELASLETQYF
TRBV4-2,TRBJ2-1,CASSPVASPLSYNEQFF
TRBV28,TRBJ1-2,CASSLALSYGYTF
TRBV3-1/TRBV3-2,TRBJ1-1,CASTRGGPNTEAFF
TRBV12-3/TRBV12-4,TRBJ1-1,CASSYGTAAEAFF
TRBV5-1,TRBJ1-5,CASSLDGNQPQHF
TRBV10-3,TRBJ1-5,CAISESDRGFMPQHF
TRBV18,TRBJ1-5,CASSSQGSDQPQHF
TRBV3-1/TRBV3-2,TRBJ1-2,CASSQGQRGDGYTF
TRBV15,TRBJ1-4,CATSRVQGEKLFF
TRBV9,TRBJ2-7,CASSATGTGGLGVQYF
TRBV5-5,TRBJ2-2,CASSSRTGNTGELFF
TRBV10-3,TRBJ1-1,CAMGGDNMNTEAFF
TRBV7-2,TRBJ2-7,CASSSLPSGTSYEQYF
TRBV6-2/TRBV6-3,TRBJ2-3,CASSAVRTSGRPDTQYF
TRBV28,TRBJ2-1,CASSPGAPQNNEQFF
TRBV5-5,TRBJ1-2,CASSGGLTANYGYTF
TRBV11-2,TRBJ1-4,CASSLGAGLTEKLFF
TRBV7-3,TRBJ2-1,CASSLSTGNEQFF
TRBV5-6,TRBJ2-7,CASSLAVAYEQYF
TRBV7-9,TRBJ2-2,CASSSSRRGLARNTGELFF
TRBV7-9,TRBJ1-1,CASSQQTAFF
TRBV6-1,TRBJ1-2,CASSEGLDYGYTF
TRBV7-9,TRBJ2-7,CASNRMGEDEQYF
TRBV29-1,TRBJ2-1,CSVEGQGSENEQFF
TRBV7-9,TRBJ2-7,CASISGGQRSEQYF
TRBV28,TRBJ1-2,CASRTGTGYGYTF
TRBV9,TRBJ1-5,CASSESAGTAYQPQHF
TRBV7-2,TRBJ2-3,CASSFGRTDTQYF
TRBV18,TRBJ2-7,CASSPNGGQGYEQYF
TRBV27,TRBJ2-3,CASSPTGEDRYSADTQYF
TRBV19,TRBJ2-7,CASSIVPSYEQYF